The 27 T cell receptor beta chains in this list originate from one sample, sequenced in a study of CD8+CD57+ T cells in acquired aplastic anemia. Genomic DNA served as template for TCR beta VDJ and CDR3 profiling. MiXCR, applied by TCRdb to the reads, yields one record per CDR3 protein. Here the sample spans roughly 160,000 distinct CDR3 sequences, 55% to 70% being singletons. Sequencing used sorted CD4+, CD8+, or CD8+CD57+ T cells (not recorded which) from PBMCs. All receptors derive from a human donor in good health.

The rearrangement joins TRBV5-4 to TRBJ2-7; the D gene is possibly TRBD1 (6 bases). V was clipped by 1 base and J by 0 bases, with 14 bases between them. The germline V gene has CDR1 SGHNT and CDR2 YYREEE (reference sequence). This CDR3 region has 16 residues. The CDR3: CASSLTGPVGSYEQYF. CDR3 in DNA: TGTGCCAGCAGCTTGACAGGGCCCGTAGGCTCCTACGAGCAGTACTTC. Together with reference TRBV5-4 and TRBJ2-7, the CDR3 gives the full variable domain: ETGVTQSPTHLIKTRGQQVTLRCSSQSGHNTVSWYQQALGQGPQFIFQYYREEENGRGNFPPRFSGLQFPNYSSELNVNALELDDSALYLCASSLTGPVGSYEQYFGPGTRLTVT.

For this clonotype: A much larger clone lies a single base off, so this may be a read error. This chain links TRBV11-1 with TRBJ2-3; D gene unclear. V was cut by 2 bases and J by 2 bases, with 8 bases left in between. The CDR3 totals 14 residues. Germline assignment: CDR1 SGHAT and CDR2 FQDESV (reference sequence). This CDR3 is CASSLPWVTDTQYF. The DNA of the CDR3 is TGTGCCAGCAGCTTACCTTGGGTCACAGATACGCAGTATTTT.

The rearrangement uses TRBV29-1 and TRBJ2-2; unclear D gene. CDR1 is SQVTM, CDR2 ANQGSEA, per germline. CDR3 length: 12 residues. V gave up 8 bases and J gave up 4 bases, with 11 bases separating them. In DNA form, the CDR3 reads TGCAGCACCGAGGAAGGCACCGGGGAGCTGTTTTTT. It specifies CSTEEGTGELFF.

This clonotype was counted between two and nine times. This chain links TRBV9 with TRBJ2-2; D not certain. Trimming left V 4 bases short and J 4 bases short, with 8 bases between. Germline-derived CDR1 and CDR2 are SGDLS and YYNGEE. The CDR3 runs to 13 residues. This CDR3 reads CASSPRGTGELFF. The CDR3 region has the DNA TGTGCCAGCAGCCCTCGTGGCACCGGGGAGCTGTTTTTT.

The table lists this clonotype with many counts. The chain couples TRBV20-1 to TRBJ2-7, with 15 positions matching TRBD2. The CDR3 is made up of 16 amino acids. Per germline, CDR1 DFQATT and CDR2 SNEGSKA (reference sequence). V shed 4 bases, J shed 5 bases, and the junction held 9 bases outside the gene matches. CDR3 sequence: CSAIERTSGRAHEQYF. CDR3 nucleotides: TGCAGTGCTATAGAGCGGACTAGCGGGAGGGCCCACGAGCAGTACTTC.

Notes on this clonotype: A junction end diverges from the germline sequence, so it may reflect a read error. The gene calls are TRBV2 and TRBJ2-7; 10 bases match TRBD2. Per the germline V gene, CDR1 is SNHLY and CDR2 is FYNNEI. The CDR3 totals 16 residues. CDR3: CATSDASGSRPDEQYF. The CDR3 nucleotides are TGTGCCACCAGTGATGCTAGCGGGAGTAGGCCAGACGAGCAGTACTTC.

This clonotype was seen a few times. The rearrangement joins TRBV20-1 to TRBJ2-3; D call uncertain. Per germline, CDR1 DFQATT and CDR2 SNEGSKA (reference sequence). There are 15 residues in the CDR3. V lost 2 bases and J lost 0, with 12 bases in between. The CDR3 is CSARRHSSSTDTQYF. DNA for the CDR3: TGCAGTGCTAGAAGGCACAGCTCTAGCACAGATACGCAGTATTTT.

The chain uses TRBV11-3 and TRBJ2-7; D gene ambiguous. CDR3 length: 11 residues. Germline V gene sequence: CDR1 SGHNT, CDR2 YENEEA. V dropped 6 bases and J dropped 4 bases, with 7 bases sitting between them. CDR3 loop: CASRSKYEQYF. The CDR3 DNA is TGTGCCAGCAGGTCAAAATACGAGCAGTACTTC.

A word on this clonotype: The germline gene is not matched at one end of the junction; a read error may be the cause. The chain carries TRBV7-6 and TRBJ1-6, with D possibly TRBD1 on 6 matching bases. The CDR3 totals 16 residues. The germline gives CDR1 SGHVS, CDR2 FNYEAQ. CDR3 region: CACSLSPRTANSPLHF. DNA of the CDR3: TGTGCCTGCAGCTTAAGTCCACGGACAGCTAATTCACCCCTCCACTTT.

CDR3 residues: CASSPPTGGGETQYF. Here the CDR3 DNA reads TGTGCCAGCAGCCCACCGACAGGGGGCGGGGAGACCCAGTACTTC. The V gene is TRBV7-6, the J gene TRBJ2-5, with 10 bases identical to TRBD1. Germline V gives CDR1 SGHVS, CDR2 FNYEAQ. The V segment lost 5 bases and the J segment 5 bases; nucleotides outside the gene matches: 8. The CDR3 is 15 amino acids.

The chain links TRBV16 to TRBJ2-1; 8 bases agree with TRBD1. After removal of 3 bases from V and 12 bases from J, the junction contained 7 bases not matched to a gene. CDR3 length: 13 amino acids. CDR1 KGHSY and CDR2 FQNENV come from the germline V gene. The CDR3 reads CASSHSDRAVQFF. CDR3 nucleotide sequence: TGTGCCAGCAGCCATTCGGACAGGGCAGTGCAGTTCTTC.

The chain carries TRBV25-1 and TRBJ2-7; D call uncertain. Deletions cut 1 base from V and 0 bases from J, with 13 bases between. This CDR3 is 16 amino acids long. CDR1 is MGHDK, CDR2 SYGVNS, per germline. The CDR3 DNA reads as TGTGCCAGCAGTGAATTGGGTGGCGGTAGCTCCTACGAGCAGTACTTC. Residues: CASSELGGGSSYEQYF.

The table lists this clonotype with many counts. The V call is TRBV10-2, the J call TRBJ1-1; D is unresolved. The CDR3 totals 15 residues. The germline CDR1 and CDR2 sequences are WSHSY and SAAADI. Deletions cut 0 bases from V and 4 bases from J, with 12 bases between. The CDR3 spells CASSESPEEGTEAFF. The CDR3 DNA reads TGCGCCAGCAGTGAGTCGCCCGAGGAAGGCACTGAAGCTTTCTTT.

The CDR3 spells CASSFGGEGTEAFF. The CDR3 DNA reads as TGCGCCAGCAGCTTTGGGGGAGAAGGGACTGAAGCTTTCTTT. The chain has TRBV5-1 and TRBJ1-1; D perhaps matches TRBD1 (5 bases). CDR1 is SGHRS and CDR2 is YFSETQ in the germline V gene. This CDR3 is built from 14 residues. The V and J ends lost 2 bases and 5 bases respectively, with 13 bases between them.

The chain links TRBV12-3 or TRBV12-4 to TRBJ1-5; D is ambiguous. The V end lost 3 bases, the J end lost 4 bases, and 7 bases lay between the germline ends. This CDR3 has 13 amino acids. The CDR3 reads CASSFWPNQPQHF. The CDR3 DNA reads as TGTGCCAGCAGTTTTTGGCCAAATCAGCCCCAGCATTTT.

V is TRBV10-1 and J is TRBJ1-6; a weak D match, TRBD1 (6 bases). The length of the CDR3 is 15 residues. The germline V gene encodes CDR1 WNHNN and CDR2 SYGVQD (reference sequence). The V end lost 11 bases, the J end lost 10 bases, and 24 bases lay between the germline ends. The CDR3 DNA reads TGCGCCGCCCTTGGGGGGCGGGGCATCGTCTCACCCCTCCACTTT. Protein: CAALGGRGIVSPLHF.

The chain recombines TRBV7-9 with TRBJ2-7; 11 positions match TRBD2. The CDR3 loop spans 14 amino acids. Trimming took 5 bases from V and 7 from J; bases not matched to a gene: 7. CDR1 SEHNR and CDR2 FQNEAQ come from the germline V gene (reference sequence). CDR3 protein: CASSPLAGGHEQYF. The CDR3 bases are TGTGCCAGCAGCCCTCTAGCGGGAGGACATGAGCAGTACTTC.

This chain uses TRBV2 with TRBJ2-3; D uncertain. V dropped 6 bases and J dropped 8 bases, with 9 bases sitting between them. The CDR3 spans 11 residues. Germline values: CDR1 SNHLY, CDR2 FYNNEI. This CDR3 reads CASRFETTQYF. CDR3 coding DNA: TGTGCCAGCAGGTTCGAGACTACGCAGTATTTT.

The V gene is TRBV5-1, the J gene TRBJ2-5; TRBD2 matches 7 bases. Per the germline V gene, CDR1 is SGHRS and CDR2 is YFSETQ. Losses at the gene ends were 0 bases for V and 6 bases for J; bases not matched to a gene: 8. This CDR3 is 15 amino acids long. CDR3 amino acids: CASSLELGLGKTQYF. CDR3 DNA: TGCGCCAGCAGCTTGGAGTTAGGACTAGGCAAGACCCAGTACTTC.

This CDR3 is CASSLGLGQGRGYTF. CDR3 nucleotide sequence: TGTGCCAGCAGCTTGGGACTTGGTCAGGGGCGAGGCTACACCTTC. This chain joins TRBV5-5 and TRBJ1-2, with D possibly being TRBD1 (6 bases). CDR1 is SGHKS, CDR2 YYEKEE, per germline (reference sequence). The CDR3 consists of 15 residues. V was trimmed by 0 bases and J by 8 bases, leaving 17 bases between them.

The chain couples TRBV7-3 to TRBJ2-7; 7 bases are shared with TRBD1. Germline-derived CDR1 and CDR2 are SGHTA and FQGTGA. The CDR3 runs 13 residues. With 0 bases clipped from V and 7 bases from J, the junction kept 3 bases outside the gene matches. CDR3 protein: CASSLTQGREQYF. CDR3 sequence (DNA): TGTGCCAGCAGCTTAACACAGGGGCGGGAGCAGTACTTC.

The gene calls are TRBV7-6 and TRBJ1-4; 10 bases agree with TRBD1. The CDR3 is 16 amino acids. V dropped 5 bases and J dropped 5; count of bases not matched to a gene: 8. CDR1 and CDR2 from the germline V gene are SGHVS and FNYEAQ. The CDR3 bases are TGTGCCAGCAGCGTACTTAGGGGACAGGGGAATGAAAAACTGTTTTTT. The encoded protein is CASSVLRGQGNEKLFF.

This clonotype was observed once. The rearrangement links TRBV24-1 to TRBJ2-1; 9 nucleotides line up with TRBD1. CDR1 KGHDR and CDR2 SFDVKD come from the germline V gene. Trimming removed 6 bases from V and 0 bases from J; junction bases left unmatched: 2. The CDR3 consists of 15 residues. CDR3 protein: CATSRTGVSYNEQFF. The CDR3 nucleotides read TGTGCCACCAGTAGGACAGGGGTCTCCTACAATGAGCAGTTCTTC.

This clonotype showed up just a few times. This rearrangement joins TRBV9 to TRBJ2-7; possible D gene TRBD2, 5 bases. The CDR3 extends over 14 amino acids. Looked up from germline, CDR1 is SGDLS and CDR2 is YYNGEE. V lost 5 bases, J lost 10 bases, and 22 bases lay in between. The CDR3 DNA is TGTGCCAGCAGTTCGCGCGCCGAGGGTTACGTTCAGTACTTC. Translation: CASSSRAEGYVQYF.

This chain links TRBV6-6 with TRBJ2-7; 10 nucleotides match TRBD1. V trimming: 6 bases; J trimming: 7 bases; junction bases outside the gene matches: 3. The CDR3 loop spans 12 amino acids. Per the germline V gene, CDR1 is MNHNY and CDR2 is SVGAGI (reference sequence). DNA of the CDR3: TGTGCCAGCAGGCCGGGACAGGGGGAGCAGTACTTC. This codes for CASRPGQGEQYF.

The chain recombines TRBV9 with TRBJ1-1, with D tentatively TRBD1 (5 bases). Germline CDR1 SGDLS, CDR2 YYNGEE. This CDR3 has 15 amino acids. V was shortened by 3 bases and J by 3 bases, with 15 bases between the two germline ends. The CDR3 bases are TGTGCCAGCAGCGAATCCCTAGACAGAGACACTGAAGCTTTCTTT. The encoded protein is CASSESLDRDTEAFF.

The V gene is TRBV7-9, the J gene TRBJ2-3, with TRBD1 matching 9 bases. CDR1 and CDR2 (germline): SEHNR, FQNEAQ (reference sequence). V was pared by 6 bases and J by 6 bases, with 7 bases of the junction left unmatched. The CDR3 is 14 amino acids. The CDR3 DNA is TGTGCCAGCAGGGCACAGGGGGCGGTGGATACGCAGTATTTT. As protein: CASRAQGAVDTQYF.